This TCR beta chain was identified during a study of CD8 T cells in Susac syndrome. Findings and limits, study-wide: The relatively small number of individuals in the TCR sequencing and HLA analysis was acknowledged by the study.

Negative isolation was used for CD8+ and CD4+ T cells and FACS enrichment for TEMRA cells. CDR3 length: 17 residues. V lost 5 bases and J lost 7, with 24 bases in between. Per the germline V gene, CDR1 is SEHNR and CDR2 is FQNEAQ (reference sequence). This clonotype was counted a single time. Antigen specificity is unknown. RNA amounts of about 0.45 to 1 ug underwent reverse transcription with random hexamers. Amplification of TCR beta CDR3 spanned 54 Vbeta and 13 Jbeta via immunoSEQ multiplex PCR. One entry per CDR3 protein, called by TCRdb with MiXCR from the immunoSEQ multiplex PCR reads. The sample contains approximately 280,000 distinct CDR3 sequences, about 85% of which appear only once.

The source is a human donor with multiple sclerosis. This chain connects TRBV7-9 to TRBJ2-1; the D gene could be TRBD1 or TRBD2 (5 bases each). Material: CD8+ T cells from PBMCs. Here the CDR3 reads CASSRGPSLRNRNEQFF. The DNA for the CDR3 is TGTGCCAGCAGCCGCGGGCCCTCTCTTAGAAACAGGAATGAGCAGTTCTTC.